The sample holds one count of the clone carrying this T cell receptor beta chain. Using immunoSEQ multiplex PCR, the repertoire was profiled, and TCRdb retains in-frame clones only, with some absent. The table includes approximately 150,000 clones, 84% detected once. The data derive from a study of blood T cell repertoires in COVID-19. Germline V CDR1 and CDR2: SGHRS, YFSETQ. The V gene end was trimmed by 6 bases and the J gene end by 5 bases; junction bases not matched to a gene: 4. CDR3 length: 14 amino acids. The receptor was isolated from a man over 45 in a cohort exposed to, infected with or recovered from COVID-19 (not recorded which). The sequenced sample consisted of PBMCs or T cells enriched from blood (not recorded which). The chain is built from TRBV5-1 and TRBJ2-2; 10 bases map to TRBD2. As DNA, the CDR3 is TGCGCCAGCAAAGAACTAGCGGGGACCGGGGAGCTGTTTTTT. Its translation is CASKELAGTGELFF.